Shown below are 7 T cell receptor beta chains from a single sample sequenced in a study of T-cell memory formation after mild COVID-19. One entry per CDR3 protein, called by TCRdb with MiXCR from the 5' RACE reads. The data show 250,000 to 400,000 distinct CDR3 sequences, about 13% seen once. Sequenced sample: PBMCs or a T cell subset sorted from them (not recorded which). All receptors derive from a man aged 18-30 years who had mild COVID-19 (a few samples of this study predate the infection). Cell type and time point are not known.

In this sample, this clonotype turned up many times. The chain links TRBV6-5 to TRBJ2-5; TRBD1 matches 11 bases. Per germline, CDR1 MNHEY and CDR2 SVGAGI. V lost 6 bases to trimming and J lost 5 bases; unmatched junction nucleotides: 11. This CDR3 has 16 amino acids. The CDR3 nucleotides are TGTGCCAGCAGAACGGGGGGACAGGGGGGTTTGGAGACCCAGTACTTC. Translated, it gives CASRTGGQGGLETQYF.

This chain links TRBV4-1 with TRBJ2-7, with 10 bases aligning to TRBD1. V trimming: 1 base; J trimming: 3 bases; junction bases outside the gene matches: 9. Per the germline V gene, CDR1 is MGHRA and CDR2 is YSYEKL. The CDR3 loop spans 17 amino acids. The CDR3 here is CASSQVATGGTLYEQYF. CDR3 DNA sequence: TGCGCCAGCAGCCAAGTTGCGACAGGGGGCACCCTCTACGAGCAGTACTTC.

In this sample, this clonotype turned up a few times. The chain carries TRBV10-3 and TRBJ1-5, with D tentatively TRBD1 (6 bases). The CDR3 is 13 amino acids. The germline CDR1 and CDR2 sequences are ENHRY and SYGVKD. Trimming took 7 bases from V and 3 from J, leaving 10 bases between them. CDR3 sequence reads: CAINRDNNQPQHF. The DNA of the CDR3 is TGTGCCATCAACCGGGACAACAATCAGCCCCAGCATTTT.

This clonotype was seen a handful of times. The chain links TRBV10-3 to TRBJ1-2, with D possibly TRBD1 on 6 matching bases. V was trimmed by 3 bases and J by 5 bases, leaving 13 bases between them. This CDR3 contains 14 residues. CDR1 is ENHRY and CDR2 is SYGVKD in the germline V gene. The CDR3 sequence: CAISDSGQTYGYTF. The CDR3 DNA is TGTGCCATCAGTGATTCCGGACAGACTTATGGCTACACCTTC.

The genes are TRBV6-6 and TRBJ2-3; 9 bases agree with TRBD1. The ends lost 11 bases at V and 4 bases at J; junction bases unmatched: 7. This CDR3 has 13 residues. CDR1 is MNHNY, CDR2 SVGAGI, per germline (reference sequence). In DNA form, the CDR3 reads TGTGCCGTCCGGGACAGGGTTGCAGATACGCAGTATTTT. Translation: CAVRDRVADTQYF.

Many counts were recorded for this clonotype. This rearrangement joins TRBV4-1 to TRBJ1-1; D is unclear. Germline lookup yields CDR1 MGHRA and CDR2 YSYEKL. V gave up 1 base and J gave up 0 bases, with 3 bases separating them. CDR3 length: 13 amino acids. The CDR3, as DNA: TGCGCCAGCAGCCAAGTGCTGAACACTGAAGCTTTCTTT. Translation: CASSQVLNTEAFF.

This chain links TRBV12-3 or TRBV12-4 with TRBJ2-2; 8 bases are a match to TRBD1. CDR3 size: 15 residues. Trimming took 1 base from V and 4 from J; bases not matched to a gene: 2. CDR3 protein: CASSLGTGRTGELFF. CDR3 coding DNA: TGTGCCAGCAGTTTAGGGACAGGGCGCACCGGGGAGCTGTTTTTT.